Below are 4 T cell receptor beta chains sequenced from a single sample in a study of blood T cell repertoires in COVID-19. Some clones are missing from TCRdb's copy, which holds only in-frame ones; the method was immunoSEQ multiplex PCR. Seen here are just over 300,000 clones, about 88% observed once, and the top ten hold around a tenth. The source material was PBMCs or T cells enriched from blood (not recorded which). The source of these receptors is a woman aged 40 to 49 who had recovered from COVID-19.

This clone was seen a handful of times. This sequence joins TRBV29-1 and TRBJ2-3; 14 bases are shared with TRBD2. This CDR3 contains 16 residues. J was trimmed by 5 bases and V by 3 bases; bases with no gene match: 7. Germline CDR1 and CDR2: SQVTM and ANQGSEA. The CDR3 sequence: CSVDPRLAGGRDTQYF. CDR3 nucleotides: TGCAGCGTTGATCCGCGACTAGCGGGAGGGAGAGATACGCAGTATTTT.

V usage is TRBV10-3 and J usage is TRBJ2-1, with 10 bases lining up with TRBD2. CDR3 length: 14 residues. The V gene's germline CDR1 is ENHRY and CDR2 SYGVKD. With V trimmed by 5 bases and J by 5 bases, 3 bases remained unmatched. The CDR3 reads CAISKAGGNNEQFF. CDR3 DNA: TGTGCCATCAGTAAAGCGGGGGGGAACAATGAGCAGTTCTTC.

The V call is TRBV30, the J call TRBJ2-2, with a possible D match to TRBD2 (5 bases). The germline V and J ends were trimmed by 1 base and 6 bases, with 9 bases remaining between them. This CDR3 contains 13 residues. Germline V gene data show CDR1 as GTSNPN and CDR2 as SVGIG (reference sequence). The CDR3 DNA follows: TGTGCCTGGAGTGATCTGGGAGCCGGGGAGCTGTTTTTT. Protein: CAWSDLGAGELFF.

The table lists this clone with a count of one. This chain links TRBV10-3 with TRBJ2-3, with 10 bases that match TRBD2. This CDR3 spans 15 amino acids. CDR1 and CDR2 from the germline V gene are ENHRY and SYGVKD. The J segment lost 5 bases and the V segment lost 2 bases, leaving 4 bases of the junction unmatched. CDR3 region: CAISEASGGGDTQYF. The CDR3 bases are TGTGCCATCAGTGAGGCTAGCGGGGGAGGAGATACGCAGTATTTT.